This record looks at one T cell receptor (beta chain) sequence and its context. Going into DNA extraction, samples held about 0.95-10 million cryopreserved PBMC. At the survey level, the v3.0 immunoSEQ assay was run. Using immunoSEQ multiplex PCR, the repertoire was profiled, and TCRdb retains in-frame clones only, with some absent. The repertoire holds approximately 23,000 clones, with around 82% as singletons. The CDR3 sequence is 15 residues long. CDR1 MNHEY and CDR2 SMNVEV come from the germline V gene (reference sequence). V was clipped by 4 bases and J by 2 bases, with 15 bases between them. This record comes from a study of long-term antiretroviral therapy in people with HIV.

This receptor was taken from a young man with HIV. The rearrangement joins TRBV27 to TRBJ2-7; no clear D gene. This material consisted of unsorted PBMCs, taken 1.5 years after starting antiretroviral therapy. Here the CDR3 DNA reads TGTGCCAGCAGTTCGACACCTACCCTACCCTACGAGCAGTACTTC. Translation gives CASSSTPTLPYEQYF.